Each of the 14 T cell receptor beta chains below was sequenced from the same sample in a study of blood T cell repertoires in COVID-19. Repertoires were generated with immunoSEQ multiplex PCR, while TCRdb's copy carries only in-frame clones and drops some. Counted here are 150,000 to 200,000 clones, under 90% occurring once; the ten biggest clones make up roughly 15%. Sequenced sample: peripheral blood. Receptor source: a woman between 70 and 85 years old with COVID-19, enrolled during active disease.

V usage is TRBV5-1 and J usage is TRBJ1-4, with D possibly matching TRBD1 (5 bases). The CDR3 has 15 amino acids. The germline V gene has CDR1 SGHRS and CDR2 YFSETQ. V dropped 1 base and J dropped 4 bases, with 11 bases sitting between them. The CDR3 protein is CASSLRGTSNEKLFF. The CDR3 DNA is TGCGCCAGCAGCTTGAGGGGTACAAGTAATGAAAAACTGTTTTTT.

This chain uses TRBV28 with TRBJ2-7; 7 bases map to TRBD1. The junction had 9 bases not matched to a gene; V was cut back by 6 bases and J by 1 base. The CDR3 runs to 15 residues. The germline V gene has CDR1 MDHEN and CDR2 SYDVKM. The CDR3 DNA sequence: TGTGCCAGCAGCCCCTCCGGGACAGCATCCTACGAGCAGTACTTC. The encoded protein is CASSPSGTASYEQYF. Full variable domain (rest looked up from reference TRBV28 and TRBJ2-7): DVKVTQSSRYLVKRTGEKVFLECVQDMDHENMFWYRQDPGLGLRLIYFSYDVKMKEKGDIPEGYSVSREKKERFSLILESASTNQTSMYLCASSPSGTASYEQYFGPGTRLTVT.

The V and J genes are TRBV27 and TRBJ2-7; 10 nucleotides line up with TRBD2. Per the germline V gene, CDR1 is MNHEY and CDR2 is SMNVEV (reference sequence). J was trimmed by 5 bases and V by 3 bases; bases with no gene match: 7. This CDR3 comprises 15 residues. DNA of the CDR3: TGTGCCAGCAGTTTGTTGGGACTAGCGTCTGACGAGCAGTACTTC. Residues: CASSLLGLASDEQYF.

The chain combines TRBV27 with TRBJ1-2; possibly TRBD1 for D (5 bases). Looked up from germline, CDR1 is MNHEY and CDR2 is SMNVEV (reference sequence). Trimming cost V 6 bases and J 14 bases, with 31 bases left between them. The CDR3 totals 16 residues. The CDR3 loop reads CASSRSWGDNLYGRTF. The CDR3, as DNA: TGTGCCAGCAGCCGAAGTTGGGGCGACAACCTCTATGGGCGGACCTTC.

This chain connects TRBV5-1 to TRBJ2-5, with D perhaps matching TRBD2 (6 bases). The ends were cut back, 3 bases at V and 3 bases at J, with 12 bases in the middle. CDR1 and CDR2 (germline): SGHRS, YFSETQ. The CDR3 is 14 amino acids. The CDR3: CASSSGVGEETQYF. CDR3 DNA sequence: TGCGCCAGCAGCTCGGGGGTCGGTGAAGAGACCCAGTACTTC.

This chain joins TRBV28 and TRBJ1-4; 9 positions match TRBD1. CDR3 length: 15 amino acids. From germline, CDR1 is MDHEN and CDR2 SYDVKM. Trimming removed 6 bases from V and 4 bases from J; junction bases left unmatched: 6. The CDR3 spells CASRKPGQGNEKLFF. The CDR3 nucleotides read TGTGCCAGCAGGAAACCGGGACAGGGTAATGAAAAACTGTTTTTT. Full variable domain (missing parts from reference TRBV28 and TRBJ1-4): DVKVTQSSRYLVKRTGEKVFLECVQDMDHENMFWYRQDPGLGLRLIYFSYDVKMKEKGDIPEGYSVSREKKERFSLILESASTNQTSMYLCASRKPGQGNEKLFFGSGTQLSVL.

This clone appeared a single time. V is TRBV6-5 and J is TRBJ2-5; D is ambiguous. CDR3 length equals 13 residues. The germline gives CDR1 MNHEY, CDR2 SVGAGI. The V end lost 6 bases, the J end lost 3 bases, and 11 bases lay between the germline ends. In nucleotides, the CDR3 is TGTGCCAGCAGAGACTGGGTGGAAGAGACCCAGTACTTC. Its protein product is CASRDWVEETQYF.

The genes are TRBV30 and TRBJ1-4; D perhaps matches TRBD1 (6 bases). This CDR3 is 14 amino acids long. Germline CDR1 is GTSNPN and CDR2 is SVGIG (reference sequence). V lost 4 bases and J 6 bases, leaving 15 bases between the germline ends. Here the CDR3 reads CAWTGGLLDEKLFF. Here the CDR3 DNA reads TGTGCCTGGACGGGGGGCCTCTTGGATGAAAAACTGTTTTTT.

This clone showed up just once. The CDR3 DNA reads TGCAGCGTTTCGCAACAGGGGGCGCGCGAAAAACTGTTTTTT. This gives the protein CSVSQQGAREKLFF. J is TRBJ1-4 and V is TRBV29-1, with 9 bases that match TRBD1. This CDR3 is 14 amino acids long. The V and J ends lost 5 bases and 8 bases, in that order; junction bases with no gene match: 9. CDR1 and CDR2 (germline): SQVTM, ANQGSEA.

J is TRBJ1-1 and V is TRBV2; unclear D gene. Germline values: CDR1 SNHLY, CDR2 FYNNEI. Trimming stripped 6 bases from V and 6 bases from J, with 14 bases between. This CDR3 has 13 amino acids. CDR3 residues: CASRPRNTAEAFF. Written as DNA, the CDR3 is TGTGCCAGCAGGCCTAGGAACACTGCTGAAGCTTTCTTT.

The chain carries TRBV7-2 and TRBJ2-5, with no clear D. Germline lookup yields CDR1 SGHTA and CDR2 FQGNSA. V was clipped by 5 bases and J by 6 bases, with 7 bases between them. The CDR3 runs to 11 residues. The CDR3 loop is CASSPSKTQYF. The CDR3 nucleotides are TGTGCCAGCAGCCCTAGTAAGACCCAGTACTTC. The entire variable domain, with the rest obtained from reference TRBV7-2 and TRBJ2-5, is as follows: GAGVSQSPSNKVTEKGKDVELRCDPISGHTALYWYRQSLGQGLEFLIYFQGNSAPDKSGLPSDRFSAERTGGSVSTLTIQRTQQEDSAVYLCASSPSKTQYFGPGTRLLVL.

The V gene is TRBV21-1, the J gene TRBJ1-4; TRBD1, as called in the table, went unchecked against the DNA. TRBV21-1 is given as a pseudogene. The CDR3 is 19 amino acids. CDR3 sequence: CASSKEGQGVIVTNEKLFF. DNA for the CDR3: TGTGCCAGCAGCAAGGAGGGACAGGGGGTTATAGTGACTAATGAAAAACTGTTTTTT.

The CDR3 spells CASSVEGTGGVDREQFF. The CDR3 nucleotides read TGTGCCAGCAGCGTAGAGGGAACAGGGGGGGTGGATCGTGAGCAGTTCTTC. The chain combines TRBV9 with TRBJ2-1, with D tentatively TRBD1 (8 bases). The CDR3 covers 17 residues. Germline-derived CDR1 and CDR2 are SGDLS and YYNGEE. V was clipped by 0 bases and J by 9 bases, with 22 bases between them.

The rearrangement uses TRBV7-2 and TRBJ2-1; weak D call: TRBD2 (5 bases). V lost 2 bases and J 8 bases, leaving 10 bases between the germline ends. This CDR3 has 13 amino acids. Germline V gene lookup returns CDR1 SGHTA and CDR2 FQGNSA. The CDR3 is CASSLQSGDEQFF. The CDR3 nucleotides are TGTGCCAGCAGCTTACAGAGCGGTGATGAGCAGTTCTTC.